The source of this T cell receptor beta chain is a study of shared clonotypes between healthy human individuals. Study summary: CD8 memory received one plate per donor, CD8 naive two, CD4 memory three and CD4 naive three.

The data were produced by immunoSEQ multiplex PCR, yet TCRdb's version contains in-frame clones alone and is incomplete. The table has hundreds of thousands of clones, 73% seen once. Study-level results: Larger estimated richness was generally seen in naive subsets than in memory subsets.

Per the germline V gene, CDR1 is SGHRS and CDR2 is YFSETQ. V was pared by 0 bases and J by 2 bases, with 4 bases of the junction left unmatched. This CDR3 has 15 amino acids. As concerns this clone: The target antigen is unknown. Different DNA sequences within this sample yield the same CDR3.

The sequencing input was memory CD4+ T cells sorted from blood. Subset here: CD45RA-negative fraction. The chain joins TRBV5-1 to TRBJ2-5, with 7 bases identical to TRBD2. This receptor was obtained from a woman between 25 and 40 years old in good health. This CDR3 is CASSLGLAGQETQYF. The CDR3 DNA is TGCGCCAGCAGCTTGGGACTAGCAGGTCAAGAGACCCAGTACTTC.